Listed here are 11 T cell receptor beta chains from one sample, sequenced in a study of identifying expanded T cells in peripheral blood. TCRdb's table, derived via immunoSEQ multiplex PCR, lists solely in-frame clones and lacks some. Among some 77,000 clones listed, around 89% were seen once. Sequences were obtained from blood. The receptors derive from a person aged 18-69 years in good health.

The chain combines TRBV7-6 with TRBJ2-2, with TRBD1 matching 7 bases. The junction had 5 bases not matched to a gene; V was cut back by 4 bases and J by 3 bases. CDR3 length: 15 amino acids. CDR1 and CDR2 from the germline V gene are SGHVS and FNYEAQ. As DNA, the CDR3 is TGTGCCAGCAGCTCCGACAGGGTGGACACCGGGGAGCTGTTTTTT. Translated, it gives CASSSDRVDTGELFF.

This chain joins TRBV4-3 and TRBJ1-5, with 7 bases aligning to TRBD1. Trimming at V came to 0 bases and at J to 4 bases, leaving 3 bases not matched to a gene. Germline assignment: CDR1 LGHNA and CDR2 YSLEER. The CDR3 covers 15 residues. CDR3 amino acids: CASSQDPGGNQPQHF. The CDR3 DNA is TGCGCCAGCAGCCAAGATCCAGGGGGGAATCAGCCCCAGCATTTT.

The J gene is TRBJ2-3, the V gene TRBV10-1, with D perhaps matching TRBD2 (5 bases). The CDR3 spans 16 residues. The V end was cut by 6 bases, the J end by 6 bases, with 22 bases between. CDR1 WNHNN and CDR2 SYGVQD come from the germline V gene (reference sequence). CDR3 sequence (DNA): TGCGCCAGCAGCCGAGACGACGGCTCAGGAGGCGATACGCAGTATTTT. It yields the protein CASSRDDGSGGDTQYF.

The rearrangement links TRBV5-6 to TRBJ2-5; no reliable D call. The germline CDR1 and CDR2 sequences are SGHDT and YYEEEE. CDR3 length equals 15 residues. Trimming removed 6 bases from V and 5 bases from J, with 20 bases in between. DNA of the CDR3: TGTGCCAGCACCAACCAAAGGTCCGGTGGGGAGACCCAGTACTTC. Translation: CASTNQRSGGETQYF.

J is TRBJ2-7 and V is TRBV5-6; 9 positions match TRBD2. The germline gives CDR1 SGHDT, CDR2 YYEEEE. V lost 1 base and J lost 1; bases outside the gene matches: 6. The CDR3 spans 16 residues. The CDR3 loop reads CASSLILAGVSYEQYF. The CDR3 DNA is TGTGCCAGCAGCTTGATCTTAGCGGGGGTTTCCTACGAGCAGTACTTC. Filled out from reference TRBV5-6 and TRBJ2-7, the complete variable domain reads DAGVTQSPTHLIKTRGQQVTLRCSPKSGHDTVSWYQQALGQGPQFIFQYYEEEERQRGNFPDRFSGHQFPNYSSELNVNALLLGDSALYLCASSLILAGVSYEQYFGPGTRLTVT.

The rearrangement uses TRBV1 and TRBJ2-4; TRBD2, as called in the table, went unchecked against the DNA. TRBV1 is listed as a pseudogene. The length of the CDR3 is 20 residues. The chain's CDR3 is CTSSQVDGSGGAGAKNIQYF. In DNA, the CDR3 is TGCACCAGCAGCCAAGTAGACGGTAGCGGGGGGGCCGGGGCCAAAAACATTCAGTACTTC.

The chain employs TRBV27 and TRBJ2-3, with 9 bases aligning to TRBD2. The CDR3 has 17 amino acids. From germline, CDR1 is MNHEY and CDR2 SMNVEV (reference sequence). V shed 2 bases and J 0 bases; nucleotides not matched to a gene: 6. CDR3 loop: CASSLTSGLSSTDTQYF. The CDR3 nucleotides read TGTGCCAGCAGTTTAACTAGCGGGTTGTCTAGCACAGATACGCAGTATTTT.

In this sample, this clone turned up a few times. This CDR3 is also generated by other DNA sequences in the sample. The V call is TRBV18, the J call TRBJ2-2; D gene ambiguous. Trimming removed 6 bases from V and 5 bases from J, with 4 bases in between. Germline CDR1 KGHSH, CDR2 LQKENI. The CDR3 covers 11 residues. The chain's CDR3 is CASSLTGELFF. The CDR3 DNA follows: TGTGCCAGCTCGCTGACCGGGGAGCTGTTTTTT.

V and J are TRBV5-6 and TRBJ2-5; weak D call: TRBD2 (7 bases). The germline V gene encodes CDR1 SGHDT and CDR2 YYEEEE. The CDR3 consists of 17 residues. V lost 3 bases and J 5 bases, leaving 23 bases between the germline ends. The CDR3 loop reads CASSYGRGARLLETQYF. CDR3 nucleotide sequence: TGTGCCAGCAGCTACGGACGGGGGGCGCGTTTGTTGGAGACCCAGTACTTC.

The chain carries TRBV14 and TRBJ2-7; no clear D gene. Germline V gives CDR1 SGHDN, CDR2 FVKESK. The length of the CDR3 is 14 residues. V lost 1 base to trimming and J lost 2 bases, with 9 bases between them. Here the CDR3 DNA reads TGTGCCAGCAGCCAAGGACAACGCACCTACGAGCAGTACTTC. Its protein is CASSQGQRTYEQYF.

This CDR3 is CASSLGVATNEKLFF. The DNA for the CDR3 is TGTGCCAGCAGCTTAGGGGTTGCTACTAATGAAAAACTGTTTTTT. The V gene is TRBV7-9, the J gene TRBJ1-4; D remains unclear. Per the germline V gene, CDR1 is SEHNR and CDR2 is FQNEAQ (reference sequence). Trimming stripped 1 base from V and 2 bases from J, with 8 bases between. There are 15 residues in the CDR3.